This is a list of T cell receptor beta chains from one sample in a study of blood T cell repertoires in COVID-19. Measured with immunoSEQ multiplex PCR; TCRdb has only the in-frame clones, and not every one. Of 100,000 or so clones listed, approximately 85% are singletons. The sample comprised peripheral blood. Receptors originate from a man aged 50 to 59 with acute or convalescent COVID-19. Both conserved end residues are trimmed from each CDR3. D genes are given only for firm matches. Part of the rows lack a size; the others show once, few, many or a class for expanded clones.

V gene	J gene	D gene	clone size	CDR3 protein
TRBV2	TRBJ2-2	.	.	ASSTGYTGELF
TRBV7-9	TRBJ2-7	.	.	ASRPRADRNYEQY
TRBV6-5	TRBJ1-1	.	.	ASSNRQLRNTEAF
TRBV28	TRBJ2-1	TRBD2	.	ASSGTTDNEQF
TRBV29-1	TRBJ1-2	TRBD1	.	SVDKRQGAYGYT
TRBV11-2	TRBJ2-7	TRBD2	once	ASSPVAGAPGEQY
TRBV7-2	TRBJ2-7	.	.	ASSRLNSYEQY
TRBV4-1	TRBJ2-7	.	.	ASSQDWRGAYEQY
TRBV3-1/TRBV3-2	TRBJ1-5	.	few	ASSQEGLSNQPQH
TRBV5-1	TRBJ2-2	.	.	ASSLGQADTGELF
TRBV11-3	TRBJ2-7	TRBD2	.	ASTRKTGTSGSSYEQY
TRBV2	TRBJ2-2	.	few	ASRGTSNTGELF
TRBV4-2	TRBJ1-6	.	once	ASSQVSGTHNSPLH
TRBV5-1	TRBJ2-3	.	.	ASSLALRGPAVADTQY
TRBV5-1	TRBJ2-7	TRBD2	.	ASSVIAGTSNEQY
TRBV19	TRBJ2-1	TRBD2	.	ASTLTSGRYNEQF
TRBV9	TRBJ2-3	.	.	ASSGGTDTQY
TRBV28	TRBJ2-1	TRBD1	once	ASSLAGGNEQF
TRBV6-5	TRBJ2-1	TRBD2	once	ASSSPSGVNNEQF
TRBV6-1	TRBJ2-2	.	.	ASRPGDRDTGELF
TRBV6-6	TRBJ2-3	.	.	ASSATVFTRDTQY
TRBV6-1	TRBJ1-2	TRBD1	.	ASSEPQGRTYGYT
TRBV20-1	TRBJ2-7	TRBD2	.	SASGGTSGTYEQY